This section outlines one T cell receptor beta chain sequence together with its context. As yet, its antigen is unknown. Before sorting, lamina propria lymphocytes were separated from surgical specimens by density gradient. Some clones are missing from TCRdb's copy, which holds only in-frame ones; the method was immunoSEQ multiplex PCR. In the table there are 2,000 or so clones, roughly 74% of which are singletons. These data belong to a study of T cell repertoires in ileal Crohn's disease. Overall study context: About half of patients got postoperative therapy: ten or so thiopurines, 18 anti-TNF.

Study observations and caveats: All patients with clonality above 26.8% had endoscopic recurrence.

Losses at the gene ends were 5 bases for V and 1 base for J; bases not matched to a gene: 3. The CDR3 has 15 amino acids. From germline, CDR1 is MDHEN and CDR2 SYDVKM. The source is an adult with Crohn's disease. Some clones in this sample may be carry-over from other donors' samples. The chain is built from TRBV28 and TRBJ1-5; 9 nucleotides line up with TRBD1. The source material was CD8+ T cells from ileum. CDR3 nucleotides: TGTGCCAGCAGTCTGGACAGGGGAAGCAATCAGCCCCAGCATTTT. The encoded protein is CASSLDRGSNQPQHF.